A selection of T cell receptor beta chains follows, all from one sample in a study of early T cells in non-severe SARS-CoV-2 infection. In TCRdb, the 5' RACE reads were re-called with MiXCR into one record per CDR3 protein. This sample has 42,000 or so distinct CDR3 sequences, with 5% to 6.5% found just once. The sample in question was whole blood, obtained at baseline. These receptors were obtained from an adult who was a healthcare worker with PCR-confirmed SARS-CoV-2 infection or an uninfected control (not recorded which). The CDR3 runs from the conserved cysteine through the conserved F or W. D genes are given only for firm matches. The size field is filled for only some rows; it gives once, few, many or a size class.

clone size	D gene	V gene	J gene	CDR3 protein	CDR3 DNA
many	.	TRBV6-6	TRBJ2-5	CASRGGHETQYF	TGTGCCAGCAGAGGAGGTCACGAGACCCAGTACTTC
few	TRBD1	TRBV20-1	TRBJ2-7	CSAGRQGTYYEQYF	TGCAGTGCTGGACGACAGGGAACTTACTACGAGCAGTACTTC
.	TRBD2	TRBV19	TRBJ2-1	CASSIFSGGALGPNEQFF	TGTGCCAGTAGTATCTTTAGCGGGGGGGCCTTGGGCCCCAATGAGCAGTTCTTC
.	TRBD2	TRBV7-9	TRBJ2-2	CASSQLAARNTGELFF	TGTGCCAGCAGCCAACTAGCGGCGAGGAACACCGGGGAGCTGTTTTTT
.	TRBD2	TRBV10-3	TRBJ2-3	CAISGTKRGLTDTQYF	TGTGCCATCAGTGGAACCAAGCGGGGACTTACAGATACGCAGTATTTT
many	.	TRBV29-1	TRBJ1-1	CSAKQDPNTEAFF	TGCAGCGCCAAACAGGATCCTAACACTGAAGCTTTCTTT
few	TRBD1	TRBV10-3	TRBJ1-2	CAISEGQGNYGYTF	TGTGCCATCAGTGAAGGACAGGGTAACTATGGCTACACCTTC
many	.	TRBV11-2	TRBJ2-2	CASSPIAGELFF	TGTGCCAGCAGCCCAATTGCCGGGGAGCTGTTTTTT
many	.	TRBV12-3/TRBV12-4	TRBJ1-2	CASSPDGQTYGYTF	TGTGCCAGCAGCCCCGACGGACAGACCTATGGCTACACCTTC
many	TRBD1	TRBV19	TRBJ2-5	CASSAGTGLRETQYF	TGTGCCAGTAGTGCAGGGACAGGGCTCCGGGAGACCCAGTACTTC
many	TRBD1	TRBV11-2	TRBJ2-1	CASSSGQGRYNEQFF	TGTGCCAGCAGCTCGGGACAGGGTCGGTACAATGAGCAGTTCTTC
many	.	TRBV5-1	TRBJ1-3	CASSLDRGAGNTIYF	TGCGCCAGCAGCCTCGATCGGGGGGCTGGAAACACCATATATTTT
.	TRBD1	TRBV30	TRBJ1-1	CAWNPQGAGNTEAFF	TGTGCCTGGAACCCACAGGGGGCCGGGAACACTGAAGCTTTCTTT
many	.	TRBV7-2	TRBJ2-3	CASISHRSTDTQYF	TGTGCCAGCATTTCCCATCGTAGCACAGATACGCAGTATTTT
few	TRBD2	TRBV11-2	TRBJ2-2	CASTLLAGGLTTGELFF	TGTGCCAGCACCCTACTAGCGGGGGGGCTCACCACCGGGGAGCTGTTTTTT
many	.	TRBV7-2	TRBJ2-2	CASSLARDTGELFF	TGTGCCAGCAGCTTAGCGAGGGACACCGGGGAGCTGTTTTTT
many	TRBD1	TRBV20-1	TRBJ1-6	CSAPRGSENSPLHF	TGCAGTGCCCCCAGGGGGTCAGAGAATTCACCCCTCCACTTT
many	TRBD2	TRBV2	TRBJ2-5	CASRDAGLAAQETQYF	TGTGCCAGCAGGGATGCGGGACTAGCGGCCCAAGAGACCCAGTACTTC
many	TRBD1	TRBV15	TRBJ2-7	CATSRAETGPYEQYF	TGTGCCACCAGCAGAGCAGAGACAGGGCCCTACGAGCAGTACTTC
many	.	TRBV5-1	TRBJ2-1	CASSLGRTTYNEQFF	TGCGCCAGCAGCTTGGGAAGGACAACCTACAATGAGCAGTTCTTC
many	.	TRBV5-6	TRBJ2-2	CASLARTASVAGELFF	TGTGCCAGCTTAGCAAGGACAGCGTCGGTCGCCGGGGAGCTGTTTTTT
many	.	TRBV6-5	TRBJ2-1	CAGDRPPSEQFF	TGTGCCGGCGACCGACCTCCCAGCGAGCAGTTCTTC
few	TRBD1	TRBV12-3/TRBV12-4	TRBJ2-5	CASSGGQERGTQYF	TGTGCCAGCAGTGGCGGACAGGAGAGGGGGACCCAGTACTTC
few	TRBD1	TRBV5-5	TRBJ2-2	CASSQTGTGNTGELFF	TGTGCCAGCAGCCAGACTGGGACAGGGAACACCGGGGAGCTGTTTTTT